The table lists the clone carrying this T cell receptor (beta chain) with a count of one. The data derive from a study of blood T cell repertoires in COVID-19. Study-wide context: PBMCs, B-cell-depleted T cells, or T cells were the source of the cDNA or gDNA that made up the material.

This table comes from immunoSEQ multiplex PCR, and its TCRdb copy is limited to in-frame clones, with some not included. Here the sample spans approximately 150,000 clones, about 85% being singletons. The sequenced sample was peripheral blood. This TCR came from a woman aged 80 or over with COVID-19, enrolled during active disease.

CDR3 region: CASSLSDRNSYEQYF. The CDR3 DNA reads as TGTGCCAGCAGTTTGAGCGACAGAAACTCCTACGAGCAGTACTTC. The chain has TRBV27 and TRBJ2-7, with D possibly matching TRBD1 (5 bases). The V and J ends lost 3 bases and 0 bases respectively, with 12 bases between them. Germline CDR1 reads MNHEY; CDR2 reads SMNVEV (reference sequence). This CDR3 region has 15 residues.